Listed below are T cell receptor beta chains from one sample, sequenced in a study of blood T cells in healthy people across ages. TCRdb independently ran MiXCR on the 5' RACE reads; one entry per CDR3 protein. The sample includes 850,000 to 950,000 distinct CDR3 sequences, around 28% of them seen just once. Sequenced material: blood. All receptors derive from a woman of 80 years or more in good health. The conserved cysteine and the conserved F or W are not part of the CDR3 here. The order of the fields is D gene, clone size, V gene, J gene, CDR3 protein. D genes are given only for firm matches. The size of a clone is reported for some rows only, either as once, few or many, or as a class for expanded clones.

d_call: .; clone_size: .; v_call: TRBV12-3/TRBV12-4; j_call: TRBJ1-1; cdr3_aa: ASNPGLRNTEAF
d_call: .; clone_size: few; v_call: TRBV11-2; j_call: TRBJ2-5; cdr3_aa: ASSRTTKETQY
d_call: .; clone_size: many; v_call: TRBV12-3/TRBV12-4; j_call: TRBJ2-3; cdr3_aa: ASSFGSVSADAQY
d_call: .; clone_size: few; v_call: TRBV5-1; j_call: .; cdr3_aa: ASSFPERGETQY
d_call: .; clone_size: once; v_call: TRBV25-1; j_call: TRBJ1-2; cdr3_aa: ASSDGGVGCGYT
d_call: .; clone_size: .; v_call: TRBV4-3; j_call: TRBJ1-3; cdr3_aa: ASSQEGRVSGNTIY
d_call: TRBD1; clone_size: .; v_call: TRBV30; j_call: TRBJ1-6; cdr3_aa: AWSAGQVLSSPLH
d_call: .; clone_size: many; v_call: TRBV10-3; j_call: TRBJ2-3; cdr3_aa: AISGQGTDTQY
d_call: .; clone_size: .; v_call: TRBV2; j_call: TRBJ1-6; cdr3_aa: ASSLAGVRAPLH
d_call: TRBD2; clone_size: .; v_call: TRBV7-3; j_call: TRBJ2-4; cdr3_aa: ASSPRDYGEQY
d_call: TRBD2; clone_size: many; v_call: TRBV20-1; j_call: TRBJ2-7; cdr3_aa: SARERAGGRGEQY
d_call: .; clone_size: many; v_call: TRBV20-1; j_call: TRBJ2-7; cdr3_aa: SARGVGGIPPYEQY
d_call: TRBD1; clone_size: many; v_call: TRBV12-3/TRBV12-4; j_call: TRBJ1-2; cdr3_aa: ASSYWDRVNYGYT
d_call: .; clone_size: once; v_call: TRBV7-9; j_call: TRBJ2-5; cdr3_aa: ASSDPTGTQY
d_call: .; clone_size: many; v_call: TRBV6-5; j_call: TRBJ1-5; cdr3_aa: ASSYRQVDQPQH
d_call: TRBD2; clone_size: many; v_call: TRBV27; j_call: TRBJ2-1; cdr3_aa: ASRLRTRDYNEQF
d_call: .; clone_size: .; v_call: TRBV27; j_call: TRBJ1-4; cdr3_aa: ASSLGRREKLF
d_call: TRBD1; clone_size: many; v_call: TRBV15; j_call: TRBJ1-1; cdr3_aa: ATSSKRQGNTEAF
d_call: .; clone_size: many; v_call: TRBV7-9; j_call: TRBJ2-1; cdr3_aa: ASLSRLVGGNEQF
d_call: .; clone_size: many; v_call: TRBV3-1; j_call: TRBJ2-3; cdr3_aa: ASSQLGEADTQY